The T cell receptor (beta chain) described here comes from a study of early T cells in non-severe SARS-CoV-2 infection. Study results and limitations: Sequences matched to VDJdb favored anti-spike CD8 responses, while private and CD4 specificities were missed.

TCRdb passed the 5' RACE reads through MiXCR, listing each CDR3 protein once. The table lists tens of thousands of distinct CDR3 sequences, roughly 12% of them singletons. The sample holds many counts of this clonotype. What it binds is unknown. Germline lookup yields CDR1 SGHTA and CDR2 FQGNSA. The V and J ends lost 5 bases and 7 bases, in that order; junction bases with no gene match: 9. The CDR3 spans 14 residues. This chain connects TRBV7-2 to TRBJ2-5; TRBD1 aligns across 8 bases. The sequences come from whole blood, collected at baseline. The receptor's source is an adult who was a healthcare worker with PCR-confirmed SARS-CoV-2 infection or an uninfected control (not recorded which). The CDR3 DNA sequence: TGTGCCAGCAGCCAAGAGGACAGGGTGGGGACCCAGTACTTC. Its translation is CASSQEDRVGTQYF.